This T cell receptor (beta chain) derives from a study of OX40 agonist ivuxolimab in advanced cancers. For the study at large: Prior anti-PD-1, anti-PD-L1 or anti-CTLA-4 therapy did not bar entry, and more than 35% had some.

Sequenced by immunoSEQ multiplex PCR; TCRdb stores in-frame clones only, minus some. The sample shows around 56,000 clones, 65% to 90% of them seen only once. Study-wide results and caveats: Both blood CD4+ and CD8+ T cells showed clonal growth by week 6 at 0.1 to 3.0 mg/kg. Partial responders at 0.1-3.0 mg/kg had among the lowest clonal expansion. Among expanded peripheral T cells, antigen specificity went undetermined.

Germline values: CDR1 LNHDA, CDR2 SQIVND (reference sequence). V was cut by 5 bases and J by 4 bases, with 12 bases left in between. This CDR3 contains 14 residues. Remarks on this clone: No antigen is known for it.

The clonotype comes from an adult with an advanced solid tumor such as melanoma, head and neck, liver or kidney cancer. The sequencing used CD4+ or CD8+ T cells sorted from blood, collected in a trial of the OX40 agonist ivuxolimab. The chain couples TRBV19 to TRBJ2-4, with D perhaps matching TRBD1 (6 bases). The CDR3 DNA reads TGTGCCAGTAGTCCTCGGACAGCGAAAAACATTCAGTACTTC. Translated, it gives CASSPRTAKNIQYF.